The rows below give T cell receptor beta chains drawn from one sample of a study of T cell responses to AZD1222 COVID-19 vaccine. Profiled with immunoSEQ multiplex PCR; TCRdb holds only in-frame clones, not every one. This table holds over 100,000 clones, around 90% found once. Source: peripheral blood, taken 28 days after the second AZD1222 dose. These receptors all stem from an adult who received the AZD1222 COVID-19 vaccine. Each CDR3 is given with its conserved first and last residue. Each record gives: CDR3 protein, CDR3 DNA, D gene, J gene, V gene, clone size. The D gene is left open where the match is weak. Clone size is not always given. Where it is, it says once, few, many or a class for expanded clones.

cdr3_aa: CSAPGAAGYTF
cdr3_nt: TGCAGTGCCCCGGGGGCGGCTGGCTACACCTTC
d_call: -
j_call: TRBJ1-2
v_call: TRBV20-1
clone_size: once

cdr3_aa: CASSPSGQETQYF
cdr3_nt: TGTGCCAGCAGTCCTAGCGGCCAAGAGACCCAGTACTTC
d_call: TRBD2
j_call: TRBJ2-5
v_call: TRBV12-3/TRBV12-4
clone_size: -

cdr3_aa: CASSPDSGGYETQYF
cdr3_nt: TGTGCCAGCAGCCCCGATAGCGGGGGGTATGAGACCCAGTACTTC
d_call: TRBD2
j_call: TRBJ2-5
v_call: TRBV9
clone_size: -

cdr3_aa: CASTFSGTASSYNSPLHF
cdr3_nt: TGTGCCAGCACCTTCTCCGGGACAGCCAGCTCCTATAATTCACCCCTCCACTTT
d_call: TRBD1
j_call: TRBJ1-6
v_call: TRBV5-5
clone_size: -

cdr3_aa: CASSSTGVANEKLFF
cdr3_nt: TGTGCCAGCAGTTCCACAGGGGTGGCTAATGAAAAACTGTTTTTT
d_call: TRBD1
j_call: TRBJ1-4
v_call: TRBV6-2/TRBV6-3
clone_size: -

cdr3_aa: CASSRRVNSNYGYTF
cdr3_nt: TGTGCCAGCAGCCGACGGGTAAATTCTAACTATGGCTACACCTTC
d_call: -
j_call: TRBJ1-2
v_call: TRBV3-1/TRBV3-2
clone_size: -

cdr3_aa: CASLGLAGGPSGSYNEQFF
cdr3_nt: TGTGCCAGCTTGGGACTAGCGGGGGGGCCGTCGGGCTCCTACAATGAGCAGTTCTTC
d_call: TRBD2
j_call: TRBJ2-1
v_call: TRBV18
clone_size: -

cdr3_aa: CASSLVDAGELFF
cdr3_nt: TGTGCCAGCAGCTTAGTGGACGCCGGGGAGCTGTTTTTT
d_call: -
j_call: TRBJ2-2
v_call: TRBV7-2
clone_size: once

cdr3_aa: CSVGGYDSRIF
cdr3_nt: TGCAGCGTCGGGGGTTACGACTCAAGGATCTTC
d_call: -
j_call: TRBJ2-1
v_call: TRBV29-1
clone_size: -

cdr3_aa: CASGETGGRPNYGYTF
cdr3_nt: TGTGCTAGTGGTGAGACAGGGGGAAGGCCGAACTATGGCTACACCTTC
d_call: TRBD1
j_call: TRBJ1-2
v_call: TRBV12-5
clone_size: -

cdr3_aa: CASGRTGNTGELFF
cdr3_nt: TGTGCCAGCGGACGGACAGGGAACACCGGGGAGCTGTTTTTT
d_call: TRBD1
j_call: TRBJ2-2
v_call: TRBV19
clone_size: few

cdr3_aa: CASRDNRRMNTEAFF
cdr3_nt: TGTGCCAGCAGAGATAACAGACGCATGAACACTGAAGCTTTCTTT
d_call: -
j_call: TRBJ1-1
v_call: TRBV27
clone_size: -

cdr3_aa: CASSHQYRDGRSGNTIYF
cdr3_nt: TGCGCCAGCAGCCATCAGTACCGGGACGGCAGATCTGGAAACACCATATATTTT
d_call: -
j_call: TRBJ1-3
v_call: TRBV4-3
clone_size: once

cdr3_aa: CASSPISNYMGGGNQPQHF
cdr3_nt: TGTGCCAGCAGTCCGATTTCAAACTATATGGGGGGAGGCAATCAGCCCCAGCATTTT
d_call: -
j_call: TRBJ1-5
v_call: TRBV28
clone_size: -

cdr3_aa: CASSQEGRQGLPGANVLTF
cdr3_nt: TGTGCCAGCAGCCAAGAGGGTCGGCAGGGTTTGCCTGGGGCCAACGTCCTGACTTTC
d_call: -
j_call: TRBJ2-6
v_call: TRBV3-1/TRBV3-2
clone_size: once

cdr3_aa: CSAKGGTANTEAFF
cdr3_nt: TGCAGCGCCAAAGGGGGGACGGCGAACACTGAAGCTTTCTTT
d_call: -
j_call: TRBJ1-1
v_call: TRBV29-1
clone_size: -

cdr3_aa: CASSVGTTSLRGYTF
cdr3_nt: TGTGCCAGCAGTGTCGGGACCACTTCCCTACGGGGCTACACCTTC
d_call: -
j_call: TRBJ1-2
v_call: TRBV27
clone_size: -

cdr3_aa: CSASKAHSNQPQHF
cdr3_nt: TGCAGTGCTAGTAAGGCGCATAGCAATCAGCCCCAGCATTTT
d_call: -
j_call: TRBJ1-5
v_call: TRBV20-1
clone_size: -

cdr3_aa: CASSQVGRDEQFF
cdr3_nt: TGTGCCAGCAGCCAAGTCGGGCGCGATGAGCAGTTCTTC
d_call: -
j_call: TRBJ2-1
v_call: TRBV4-2
clone_size: few

cdr3_aa: CASSSPNQPQHF
cdr3_nt: TGTGCCAGCAGTTCTCCCAATCAGCCCCAGCATTTT
d_call: -
j_call: TRBJ1-5
v_call: TRBV6-2/TRBV6-3
clone_size: -

cdr3_aa: CSAPGGGGYTF
cdr3_nt: TGCAGTGCTCCTGGGGGCGGTGGCTACACCTTC
d_call: -
j_call: TRBJ1-2
v_call: TRBV20-1
clone_size: -

cdr3_aa: CASRAALRGSRSEQFF
cdr3_nt: TGCGCCAGCAGAGCAGCCCTCAGGGGGAGTCGATCTGAGCAGTTCTTC
d_call: TRBD1
j_call: TRBJ2-1
v_call: TRBV4-1
clone_size: -

cdr3_aa: CASSSIPHPTEAFF
cdr3_nt: TGTGCCAGCAGCTCTATTCCCCATCCCACTGAAGCTTTCTTT
d_call: -
j_call: TRBJ1-1
v_call: TRBV7-3
clone_size: -

cdr3_aa: CSVRPGSGGASSVANEQFF
cdr3_nt: TGCAGCGTCCGCCCAGGCAGCGGGGGGGCTTCTTCAGTCGCAAATGAGCAGTTCTTC
d_call: TRBD2
j_call: TRBJ2-1
v_call: TRBV29-1
clone_size: -

cdr3_aa: CASSLGQGEQPQHF
cdr3_nt: TGTGCCAGCTCACTGGGACAAGGTGAACAGCCCCAGCATTTT
d_call: -
j_call: TRBJ1-5
v_call: TRBV18
clone_size: few

cdr3_aa: CASSVREYEQYF
cdr3_nt: TGTGCCAGCAGTGTGAGGGAATACGAGCAGTACTTC
d_call: -
j_call: TRBJ2-7
v_call: TRBV2
clone_size: -

cdr3_aa: CASSLEADITQYF
cdr3_nt: TGTGCCAGCAGTTTAGAAGCGGACATAACGCAGTATTTT
d_call: -
j_call: TRBJ2-3
v_call: TRBV12-3/TRBV12-4
clone_size: -

cdr3_aa: CSVTNLDTQYF
cdr3_nt: TGCAGCGTAACCAATTTAGATACGCAGTATTTT
d_call: -
j_call: TRBJ2-3
v_call: TRBV29-1
clone_size: -

cdr3_aa: CASQREYNEKLFF
cdr3_nt: TGTGCCAGCCAGAGGGAATATAATGAAAAACTGTTTTTT
d_call: -
j_call: TRBJ1-4
v_call: TRBV5-6
clone_size: -

cdr3_aa: CASSEYMPKPNHTDTQYF
cdr3_nt: TGTGCCAGCAGTGAATATATGCCCAAACCGAACCACACAGATACGCAGTATTTT
d_call: -
j_call: TRBJ2-3
v_call: TRBV25-1
clone_size: -

cdr3_aa: CASSLRRIEDTEAFF
cdr3_nt: TGTGCCAGCAGTTTACGCAGGATCGAAGACACTGAAGCTTTCTTT
d_call: -
j_call: TRBJ1-1
v_call: TRBV6-2/TRBV6-3
clone_size: once

cdr3_aa: CASSRRTGTDTQYF
cdr3_nt: TGTGCCAGCTCACGACGGACAGGGACAGATACGCAGTATTTT
d_call: TRBD1
j_call: TRBJ2-3
v_call: TRBV18
clone_size: -

cdr3_aa: CASSLVGTGLSPLHF
cdr3_nt: TGTGCCAGCAGCTTAGTAGGGACGGGATTGTCACCCCTCCACTTT
d_call: -
j_call: TRBJ1-6
v_call: TRBV7-9
clone_size: once

cdr3_aa: CASSYGGRYGYTF
cdr3_nt: TGTGCCAGCAGTTACGGGGGCCGTTATGGCTACACCTTC
d_call: -
j_call: TRBJ1-2
v_call: TRBV6-6
clone_size: -

cdr3_aa: CASSTQGADTEAFF
cdr3_nt: TGTGCCAGCTCGACCCAGGGGGCCGACACTGAAGCTTTCTTT
d_call: TRBD1
j_call: TRBJ1-1
v_call: TRBV18
clone_size: -

cdr3_aa: CASSELAAYSNQPQHF
cdr3_nt: TGTGCCAGCAGTGAACTGGCAGCCTATAGCAATCAGCCCCAGCATTTT
d_call: -
j_call: TRBJ1-5
v_call: TRBV6-1
clone_size: -

cdr3_aa: CASSQDWGGLTNYGYTF
cdr3_nt: TGTGCCAGCAGCCAAGATTGGGGAGGGCTGACTAACTATGGCTACACCTTC
d_call: -
j_call: TRBJ1-2
v_call: TRBV3-1/TRBV3-2
clone_size: -

cdr3_aa: CASSPVQSNGELFF
cdr3_nt: TGTGCCAGCTCACCAGTTCAGTCCAACGGGGAGCTGTTTTTT
d_call: -
j_call: TRBJ2-2
v_call: TRBV18
clone_size: -

cdr3_aa: CASRLDLNTEAFF
cdr3_nt: TGTGCCAGCAGATTGGACCTGAACACTGAAGCTTTCTTT
d_call: -
j_call: TRBJ1-1
v_call: TRBV6-6
clone_size: -

cdr3_aa: CASSYPGGGLSSGANVLTF
cdr3_nt: TGTGCCAGCAGTTACCCAGGCGGGGGTCTTTCCTCTGGGGCCAACGTCCTGACTTTC
d_call: TRBD2
j_call: TRBJ2-6
v_call: TRBV6-2/TRBV6-3
clone_size: -

cdr3_aa: CASSYRAYGYTF
cdr3_nt: TGTGCCAGCAGTTACAGGGCCTATGGCTACACCTTC
d_call: -
j_call: TRBJ1-2
v_call: TRBV6-2/TRBV6-3
clone_size: -

cdr3_aa: CASSPDGGNYNEQFF
cdr3_nt: TGCGCCAGCAGCCCCGATGGGGGGAACTACAATGAGCAGTTCTTC
d_call: -
j_call: TRBJ2-1
v_call: TRBV5-1
clone_size: -

cdr3_aa: CASSLVTVNYGYTF
cdr3_nt: TGTGCCAGCAGCTTGGTAACCGTAAACTATGGCTACACCTTC
d_call: -
j_call: TRBJ1-2
v_call: TRBV5-4
clone_size: once

cdr3_aa: CASSRDTSEAFF
cdr3_nt: TGTGCCAGCAGTCGAGACACGTCAGAAGCTTTCTTT
d_call: -
j_call: TRBJ1-1
v_call: TRBV6-5
clone_size: once

cdr3_aa: CASSHGQEYQPQHF
cdr3_nt: TGTGCCAGTAGCCACGGACAGGAATATCAGCCCCAGCATTTT
d_call: TRBD1
j_call: TRBJ1-5
v_call: TRBV19
clone_size: -

cdr3_aa: CASSRGTGAEAFF
cdr3_nt: TGTGCCAGCAGCCGAGGGACAGGCGCCGAGGCTTTCTTT
d_call: TRBD1
j_call: TRBJ1-1
v_call: TRBV7-2
clone_size: -

cdr3_aa: CASRVLGSGANVLTF
cdr3_nt: TGTGCCAGCAGAGTCTTGGGCTCTGGGGCCAACGTCCTGACTTTC
d_call: -
j_call: TRBJ2-6
v_call: TRBV11-2
clone_size: few

cdr3_aa: CASSGKDGTTGELFF
cdr3_nt: TGTGCCAGCAGCGGTAAGGACGGGACCACCGGGGAGCTGTTTTTT
d_call: -
j_call: TRBJ2-2
v_call: TRBV9
clone_size: once

cdr3_aa: CASSLNGGRRQETQYF
cdr3_nt: TGTGCCAGCAGCCTGAACGGGGGTCGTAGACAAGAGACCCAGTACTTC
d_call: -
j_call: TRBJ2-5
v_call: TRBV7-3
clone_size: -

cdr3_aa: CASSLRLAGGPSTDTQYF
cdr3_nt: TGCGCCAGCAGCTTGAGGTTAGCGGGGGGCCCAAGCACAGATACGCAGTATTTT
d_call: TRBD2
j_call: TRBJ2-3
v_call: TRBV5-1
clone_size: once

cdr3_aa: CASSKPGTGDLYGYTF
cdr3_nt: TGTGCCAGTAGTAAGCCCGGGACAGGGGATCTCTATGGCTACACCTTC
d_call: TRBD1
j_call: TRBJ1-2
v_call: TRBV19
clone_size: -

cdr3_aa: CASSPLGGEYGYTF
cdr3_nt: TGTGCCAGCAGCCCGCTGGGGGGCGAGTATGGCTACACCTTC
d_call: -
j_call: TRBJ1-2
v_call: TRBV7-2
clone_size: -

cdr3_aa: CASSGGLSYEQYF
cdr3_nt: TGTGCCAGCAGCGGCGGACTCAGCTACGAGCAGTACTTC
d_call: -
j_call: TRBJ2-7
v_call: TRBV9
clone_size: -

cdr3_aa: CASTLPTGLNEKLFF
cdr3_nt: TGTGCCAGCACCCTTCCGACAGGGCTTAATGAAAAACTGTTTTTT
d_call: TRBD1
j_call: TRBJ1-4
v_call: TRBV7-9
clone_size: -

cdr3_aa: CASSPTFKTGRAEAFF
cdr3_nt: TGTGCCAGCAGCCCAACATTCAAGACAGGCCGGGCTGAAGCTTTCTTT
d_call: -
j_call: TRBJ1-1
v_call: TRBV5-4
clone_size: few